Shown below are 31 T cell receptor beta chains from a single sample sequenced in a study of lymphopenia after photon versus proton radiotherapy. Libraries were prepared by immunoSEQ multiplex PCR; TCRdb keeps only in-frame clonotypes and omits some of them. Among about 24,000 clones listed, 82% were seen once. The material sequenced was peripheral blood, taken from a patient treated with proton-based radiotherapy. These receptors came from a woman in her seventies with pancreatic cancer.

The chain employs TRBV19 and TRBJ2-5; 10 bases map to TRBD1. Germline CDR1 reads LNHDA; CDR2 reads SQIVND (reference sequence). V dropped 6 bases and J dropped 1; count of bases not matched to a gene: 26. This CDR3 comprises 22 residues. CDR3 residues: CASSHDRDRGFGGTPTQETQYF. The CDR3 DNA reads as TGTGCCAGTAGCCACGATCGGGACAGGGGTTTTGGCGGGACTCCCACCCAAGAGACCCAGTACTTC.

The chain recombines TRBV5-6 with TRBJ2-7; D is unclear. The CDR3 has 14 residues. CDR1 SGHDT and CDR2 YYEEEE come from the germline V gene. Trimming left V 2 bases short and J 0 bases short, with 9 bases between. Here the CDR3 DNA reads TGTGCCAGCAGCTTATACCAGAGCTCCTACGAGCAGTACTTC. This translates into CASSLYQSSYEQYF.

The J gene is TRBJ2-5, the V gene TRBV4-2, with a tentative D call TRBD2 (6 bases). Germline CDR1 reads LGHNA; CDR2 reads YNFKEQ. Trimming removed 0 bases from V and 0 bases from J, with 20 bases in between. The CDR3 is made up of 19 amino acids. In DNA form, the CDR3 reads TGTGCCAGCAGCCAAGACTTGGCTGTGCAGGGAGGCTACCAAGAGACCCAGTACTTC. It yields the protein CASSQDLAVQGGYQETQYF.

This clone was counted once. This rearrangement joins TRBV29-1 to TRBJ2-7; 7 nucleotides line up with TRBD1. Germline V gene lookup returns CDR1 SQVTM and CDR2 ANQGSEA. V gave up 4 bases and J gave up 8 bases; unmatched junction bases: 11. The CDR3 runs 13 residues. The CDR3 is CSVGGTAPSQQYF. CDR3 sequence (DNA): TGCAGCGTTGGGGGGACAGCACCATCTCAGCAGTACTTC.

This clone appeared a few times. The V call is TRBV6-1, the J call TRBJ2-1, with D possibly TRBD1 on 7 matching bases. In germline, CDR1 is MNHNS, CDR2 SASEGT. Deletions cut 8 bases from V and 3 bases from J, with 11 bases between. CDR3 length: 13 amino acids. CDR3 DNA: TGTGCCAGCCCCCAGGGGGGCTACAATGAGCAGTTCTTC. Translating gives CASPQGGYNEQFF.

The genes are TRBV5-1 and TRBJ1-4; tentative D call: TRBD1 (5 bases). The CDR3 extends over 14 amino acids. Germline V CDR1 and CDR2: SGHRS, YFSETQ. Trimming removed 0 bases at V and 3 bases at J, with 6 bases between. The CDR3 loop reads CASSLAGPNEKLFF. The DNA of the CDR3 is TGCGCCAGCAGCTTGGCAGGGCCTAATGAAAAACTGTTTTTT.

The chain couples TRBV30 to TRBJ1-6; perhaps TRBD1 as D (5 bases). Deletions cut 3 bases from V and 11 bases from J, with 20 bases between. The CDR3 is 15 residues long. Germline-derived CDR1 and CDR2 are GTSNPN and SVGIG (reference sequence). This CDR3 reads CAWSPGDGASTPLHF. CDR3 nucleotides: TGTGCCTGGAGCCCTGGGGACGGGGCTTCTACACCCCTCCACTTT.

This clone was recorded a few times. In nucleotides, the CDR3 is TGCGCCAGCAGCCTACCAGGACAGACGAACACCGGGGAGCTGTTTTTT. Its translation: CASSLPGQTNTGELFF. The V and J genes are TRBV4-1 and TRBJ2-2; TRBD1 might be the D (6 bases). The CDR3 length is 16 residues. Between the trimmed V and J ends, which lost 4 bases and 0 bases, there was a span of 12 bases. Germline CDR1 is MGHRA and CDR2 is YSYEKL.

Judged by abundance, this clone is medium-sized. The CDR3 nucleotides read TGTGCCAGCACTACTAGCGGATCCTACAATGAGCAGTTCTTC. This codes for CASTTSGSYNEQFF. The V call is TRBV6-1, the J call TRBJ2-1; 8 bases match TRBD2. The length of the CDR3 is 14 residues. Losses at the gene ends were 7 bases for V and 1 base for J; bases not matched to a gene: 3. Germline CDR1 MNHNS, CDR2 SASEGT.

The chain uses TRBV5-4 and TRBJ1-1; tentative D call: TRBD1 (5 bases). V was shortened by 1 base and J by 5 bases, with 12 bases between the two germline ends. Per the germline V gene, CDR1 is SGHNT and CDR2 is YYREEE (reference sequence). This CDR3 comprises 14 residues. CDR3 DNA sequence: TGTGCCAGCAGCTTGATAGGGGAGCGGACTGAAGCTTTCTTT. This gives the protein CASSLIGERTEAFF.

Only a few counts were recorded for this clone. The J gene is TRBJ1-3, the V gene TRBV6-5, with TRBD1 matching 9 bases. V was clipped by 6 bases and J by 4 bases; unmatched bases: 7. The CDR3 runs 15 residues. Germline lookup yields CDR1 MNHEY and CDR2 SVGAGI. The CDR3 bases are TGTGCCAGCAGCCTACAGGGGGCGTGGGGAAACACCATATATTTT. This sequence encodes CASSLQGAWGNTIYF.

The chain links TRBV7-2 to TRBJ2-2, with D perhaps matching TRBD1 (5 bases). Germline V CDR1 and CDR2: SGHTA, FQGNSA. The CDR3 spans 15 residues. V was pared by 1 base and J by 7 bases, with 13 bases between. CDR3 sequence (DNA): TGTGCCAGCAGCTTAGTTTGGCAGGGCGGCGGGGAGCTGTTTTTT. Translating it yields CASSLVWQGGGELFF.

The V call is TRBV10-3, the J call TRBJ2-7; the match to TRBD1 covers 10 bases. Trimming at V came to 6 bases and at J to 0 bases, leaving 8 bases not matched to a gene. The CDR3 extends over 16 amino acids. Germline V CDR1 and CDR2: ENHRY, SYGVKD. CDR3 loop: CAISYGTGASSYEQYF. In nucleotides, the CDR3 is TGTGCCATCAGCTATGGGACAGGGGCGAGCTCCTACGAGCAGTACTTC.

The gene calls are TRBV28 and TRBJ2-3; a weak D match, TRBD2 (6 bases). The germline V gene has CDR1 MDHEN and CDR2 SYDVKM. V was cut by 6 bases and J by 1 base, with 8 bases left in between. There are 13 residues in the CDR3. This chain's CDR3 is CASSPSGTDTQYF. CDR3 in DNA: TGTGCCAGCAGCCCTAGCGGCACAGATACGCAGTATTTT.

CDR3 in DNA: TGTGCCAGCAGCCAGATGGGACAGCTGTTCTCCTACGAGCAGTACTTC. Residues: CASSQMGQLFSYEQYF. V is TRBV5-5 and J is TRBJ2-7; 7 bases agree with TRBD1. The CDR3 covers 16 residues. CDR1 SGHKS and CDR2 YYEKEE come from the germline V gene (reference sequence). Trimming took 4 bases from V and 0 from J; bases not matched to a gene: 10.

This clone was seen only once. The V gene is TRBV6-6, the J gene TRBJ1-1; tentatively, D is TRBD1 (5 bases). CDR1 and CDR2 from the germline V gene are MNHNY and SVGAGI (reference sequence). Trimming left V 6 bases short and J 6 bases short, with 17 bases between. The CDR3 is 14 residues long. In DNA form, the CDR3 reads TGTGCCAGCAGGGAAGGGACCTCGGGATCTGAAGCTTTCTTT. Protein sequence: CASREGTSGSEAFF.

The chain links TRBV7-2 to TRBJ2-5; D might be TRBD2 (5 bases). Trimming removed 4 bases at V and 1 base at J, with 13 bases between. This CDR3 has 15 residues. Germline V gene lookup returns CDR1 SGHTA and CDR2 FQGNSA. For the CDR3, the DNA is TGTGCCAGCAGCTCCCTTTATGGAGGCCAAGAGACCCAGTACTTC. This translates into CASSSLYGGQETQYF.

CDR3 sequence (DNA): TGTGCCATCTCTGGGGCCTATGGCTACACCTTC. Its translation is CAISGAYGYTF. The chain combines TRBV28 with TRBJ1-2, with D possibly TRBD1 on 5 matching bases. Germline CDR1 reads MDHEN; CDR2 reads SYDVKM. The CDR3 is 11 residues long. The ends were cut back, 10 bases at V and 4 bases at J, with 10 bases in the middle.

The chain couples TRBV5-1 to TRBJ1-3, with unresolved D. Germline values: CDR1 SGHRS, CDR2 YFSETQ. CDR3 length: 15 residues. Trimming cost V 0 bases and J 3 bases, with 10 bases left between them. The CDR3 nucleotides are TGCGCCAGCAGCTTGGTTGGAGAGAGTGGAAACACCATATATTTT. Protein sequence: CASSLVGESGNTIYF.

This chain connects TRBV29-1 to TRBJ2-7; possibly TRBD1 or TRBD2 for D (5 bases each). From germline, CDR1 is SQVTM and CDR2 ANQGSEA. The CDR3 loop spans 14 amino acids. V lost 7 bases, J lost 2 bases, and 18 bases lay in between. In DNA, the CDR3 is TGCAGCGCGGGTCCCCCGGGACGAGCCTACGAGCAGTACTTC. Translation: CSAGPPGRAYEQYF.

The chain is built from TRBV25-1 and TRBJ2-1; 8 positions agree with TRBD2. The CDR3 totals 15 residues. Germline values: CDR1 MGHDK, CDR2 SYGVNS. Trimming removed 3 bases from V and 6 bases from J; junction bases left unmatched: 7. DNA of the CDR3: TGTGCCAGCAGTGACGCGGGAGGACGATTCAATGAGCAGTTCTTC. Amino acids: CASSDAGGRFNEQFF.

Notes on this clone: Other DNA sequences in this sample translate to the same CDR3. The chain combines TRBV9 with TRBJ2-2; 9 nucleotides line up with TRBD2. CDR1 and CDR2 from the germline V gene are SGDLS and YYNGEE. The CDR3 consists of 17 residues. V trimming: 1 base; J trimming: 4 bases; junction bases outside the gene matches: 8. The CDR3 loop reads CASSVREGLAATGELFF. CDR3 DNA sequence: TGTGCCAGCAGCGTAAGGGAGGGACTAGCAGCCACCGGGGAGCTGTTTTTT.

This chain links TRBV18 with TRBJ1-1; D might be TRBD1 (5 bases). CDR1 and CDR2 (germline): KGHSH, LQKENI. With 2 bases removed from V and 1 base from J, the gap between germline ends came to 14 bases. The length of the CDR3 is 16 residues. CDR3 loop: CASSPSAQGRNTEAFF. Written as DNA, the CDR3 is TGTGCCAGCTCACCATCCGCCCAGGGCAGGAACACTGAAGCTTTCTTT.

The chain recombines TRBV25-1 with TRBJ1-5; tentatively, D is TRBD1 (5 bases). V lost 1 base and J lost 3, with 10 bases in between. The CDR3 totals 15 residues. Germline V gene lookup returns CDR1 MGHDK and CDR2 SYGVNS. CDR3: CASSESGEFNQPQHF. Here the CDR3 DNA reads TGTGCCAGCAGTGAATCGGGGGAGTTCAATCAGCCCCAGCATTTT.

The chain joins TRBV29-1 to TRBJ2-1; unclear D gene. The CDR3 runs 14 residues. V lost 6 bases and J lost 5, with 17 bases in between. Per germline, CDR1 SQVTM and CDR2 ANQGSEA. CDR3 nucleotide sequence: TGCAGCGTCCCTGTTCAGCACTCAGACAATGAGCAGTTCTTC. Its protein is CSVPVQHSDNEQFF.

This chain uses TRBV28 with TRBJ1-4; possibly TRBD1 for D (5 bases). This CDR3 is built from 16 residues. Germline CDR1 and CDR2: MDHEN and SYDVKM. Deletions cut 3 bases from V and 5 bases from J, with 16 bases between. The CDR3 reads CASSFYGGTVNEKLFF. Written as DNA, the CDR3 is TGTGCCAGCAGTTTTTACGGCGGGACCGTGAATGAAAAACTGTTTTTT.

V usage is TRBV4-2 and J usage is TRBJ2-1, with 10 bases that match TRBD2. V dropped 0 bases and J dropped 7; count of bases not matched to a gene: 6. In germline, CDR1 is LGHNA, CDR2 YNFKEQ. The CDR3 totals 16 residues. The chain's CDR3 is CASSQDQREGRNEQFF. The DNA of the CDR3 is TGTGCCAGCAGCCAAGACCAGCGGGAGGGCCGGAATGAGCAGTTCTTC.

In this sample, this clone turned up a few times. The chain couples TRBV29-1 to TRBJ1-2; the match to TRBD1 covers 7 bases. In germline, CDR1 is SQVTM, CDR2 ANQGSEA. This CDR3 is 11 amino acids long. Trimming took 8 bases from V and 4 from J; bases not matched to a gene: 4. The CDR3 loop reads CSSRDSYGYTF. Written as DNA, the CDR3 is TGCAGCTCGAGGGACAGCTATGGCTACACCTTC.

The chain recombines TRBV29-1 with TRBJ2-5; no clear D gene. Trimming took off 6 bases at V and 5 bases at J, with 13 bases between the two ends. The CDR3 has 12 residues. From germline, CDR1 is SQVTM and CDR2 ANQGSEA. The CDR3 sequence is CSVAYVGETQYF. CDR3 sequence (DNA): TGCAGCGTAGCGTACGTTGGGGAGACCCAGTACTTC.

The DNA of the CDR3 is TGTGCCAGCAGCTTACGTCCCGACGAGCAGTACTTC. This gives the protein CASSLRPDEQYF. This chain connects TRBV7-3 to TRBJ2-7; D unclear. The CDR3 covers 12 residues. Germline V gives CDR1 SGHTA, CDR2 FQGTGA. The germline V and J ends were trimmed by 2 bases and 5 bases, with 7 bases remaining between them. The variable domain in full, completed from reference TRBV7-3 and TRBJ2-7, reads GAGVSQTPSNKVTEKGKYVELRCDPISGHTALYWYRQSLGQGPEFLIYFQGTGAADDSGLPNDRFFAVRPEGSVSTLKIQRTERGDSAVYLCASSLRPDEQYFGPGTRLTVT.

This chain connects TRBV28 to TRBJ2-7; D tentatively reads TRBD1 or TRBD2 (5 bases each). V lost 7 bases, J lost 3 bases, and 19 bases lay in between. Germline assignment: CDR1 MDHEN and CDR2 SYDVKM. The CDR3 sequence is 15 residues long. The CDR3 here is CASTLAAGSDYEQYF. The CDR3, as DNA: TGTGCCAGCACTCTAGCCGCAGGGAGCGACTACGAGCAGTACTTC.